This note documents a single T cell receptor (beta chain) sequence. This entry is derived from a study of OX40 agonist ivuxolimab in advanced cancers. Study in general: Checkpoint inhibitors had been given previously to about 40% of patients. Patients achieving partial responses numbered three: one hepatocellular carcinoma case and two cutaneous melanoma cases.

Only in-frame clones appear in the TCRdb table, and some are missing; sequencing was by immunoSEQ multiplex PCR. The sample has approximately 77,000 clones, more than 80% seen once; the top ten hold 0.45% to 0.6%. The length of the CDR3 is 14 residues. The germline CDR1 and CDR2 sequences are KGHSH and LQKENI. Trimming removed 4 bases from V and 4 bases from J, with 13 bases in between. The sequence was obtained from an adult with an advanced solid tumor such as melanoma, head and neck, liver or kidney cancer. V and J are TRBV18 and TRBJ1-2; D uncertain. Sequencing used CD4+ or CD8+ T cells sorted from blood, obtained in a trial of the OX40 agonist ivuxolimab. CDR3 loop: CASSQADGPYGYTF. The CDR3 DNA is TGTGCCAGCTCACAGGCTGATGGACCCTATGGCTACACCTTC.